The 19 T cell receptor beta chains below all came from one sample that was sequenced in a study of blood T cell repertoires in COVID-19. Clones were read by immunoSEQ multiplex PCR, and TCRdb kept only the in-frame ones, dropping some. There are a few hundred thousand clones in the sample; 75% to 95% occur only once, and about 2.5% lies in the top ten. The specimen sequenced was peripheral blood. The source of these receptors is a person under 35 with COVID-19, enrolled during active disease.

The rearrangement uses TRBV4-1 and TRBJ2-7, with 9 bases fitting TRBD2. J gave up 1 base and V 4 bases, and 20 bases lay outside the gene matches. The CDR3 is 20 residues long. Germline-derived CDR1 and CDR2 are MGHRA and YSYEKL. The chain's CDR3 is CASSPVSASGKLIGSYEQYF. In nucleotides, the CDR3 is TGCGCCAGCAGCCCTGTATCGGCTAGCGGGAAATTAATAGGTTCCTACGAGCAGTACTTC.

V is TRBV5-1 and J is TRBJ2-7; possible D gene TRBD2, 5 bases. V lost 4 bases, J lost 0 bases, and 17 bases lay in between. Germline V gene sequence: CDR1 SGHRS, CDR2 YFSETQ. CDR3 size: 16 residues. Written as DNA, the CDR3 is TGCGCCAGCAGCCAACCAAGGACGGGGTACTCCTACGAGCAGTACTTC. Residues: CASSQPRTGYSYEQYF.

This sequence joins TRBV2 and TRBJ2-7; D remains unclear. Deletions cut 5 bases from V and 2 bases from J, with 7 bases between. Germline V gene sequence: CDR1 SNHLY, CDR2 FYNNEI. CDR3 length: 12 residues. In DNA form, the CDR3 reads TGTGCCAGCAGTACACGGGCCTACGAGCAGTACTTC. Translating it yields CASSTRAYEQYF.

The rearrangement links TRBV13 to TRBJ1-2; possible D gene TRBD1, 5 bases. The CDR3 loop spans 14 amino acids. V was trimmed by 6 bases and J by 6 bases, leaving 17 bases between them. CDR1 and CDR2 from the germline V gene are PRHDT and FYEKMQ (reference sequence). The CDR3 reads CASSFGQGLDGYTF. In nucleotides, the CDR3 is TGTGCCAGCAGTTTCGGTCAGGGTTTAGATGGCTACACCTTC. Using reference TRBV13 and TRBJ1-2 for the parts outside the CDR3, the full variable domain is AAGVIQSPRHLIKEKRETATLKCYPIPRHDTVYWYQQGPGQDPQFLISFYEKMQSDKGSIPDRFSAQQFSDYHSELNMSSLELGDSALYFCASSFGQGLDGYTFGSGTRLTVV.

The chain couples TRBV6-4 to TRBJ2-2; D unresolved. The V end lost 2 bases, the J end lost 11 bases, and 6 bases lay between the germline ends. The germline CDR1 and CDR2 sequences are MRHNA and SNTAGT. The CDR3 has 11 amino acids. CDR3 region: CASSDGGELFF. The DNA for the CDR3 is TGTGCCAGCAGTGACGGCGGTGAGCTGTTTTTT.

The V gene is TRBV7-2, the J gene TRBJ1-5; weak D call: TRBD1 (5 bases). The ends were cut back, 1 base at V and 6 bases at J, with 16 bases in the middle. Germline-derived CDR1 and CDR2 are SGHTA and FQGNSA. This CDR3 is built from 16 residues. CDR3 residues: CASSLGAAGTGQPQHF. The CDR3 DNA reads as TGTGCCAGCAGCTTAGGAGCGGCGGGGACGGGTCAGCCCCAGCATTTT.

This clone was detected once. The CDR3 is CASSQEGTSGSQEQFF. In DNA, the CDR3 is TGCGCCAGCAGCCAAGAAGGGACTAGCGGGAGCCAGGAGCAGTTCTTC. V gene TRBV4-1 combines with J gene TRBJ2-1, with TRBD2 matching 14 bases. V shed 0 bases, J shed 10 bases, and the junction held 5 bases outside the gene matches. The CDR3 is made up of 16 amino acids. Germline V gives CDR1 MGHRA, CDR2 YSYEKL.

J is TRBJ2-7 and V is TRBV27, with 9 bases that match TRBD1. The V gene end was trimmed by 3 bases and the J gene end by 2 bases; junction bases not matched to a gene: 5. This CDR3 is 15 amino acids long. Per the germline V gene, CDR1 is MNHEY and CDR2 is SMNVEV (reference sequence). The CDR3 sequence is CASSFRQGGTYEQYF. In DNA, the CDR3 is TGTGCCAGCAGTTTCCGACAGGGGGGGACCTACGAGCAGTACTTC.

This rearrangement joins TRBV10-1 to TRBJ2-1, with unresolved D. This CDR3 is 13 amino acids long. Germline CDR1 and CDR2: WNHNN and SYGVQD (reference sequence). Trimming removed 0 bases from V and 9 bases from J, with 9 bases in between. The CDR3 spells CASSESIIAEQFF. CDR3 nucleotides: TGCGCCAGCAGTGAGTCGATAATAGCTGAGCAGTTCTTC.

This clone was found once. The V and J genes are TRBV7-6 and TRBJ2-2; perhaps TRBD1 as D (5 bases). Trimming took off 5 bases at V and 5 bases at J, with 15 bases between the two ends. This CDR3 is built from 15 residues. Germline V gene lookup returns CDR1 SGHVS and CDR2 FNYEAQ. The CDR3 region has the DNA TGTGCCAGCAGCCGAGAGACAGCAGCTACCGGGGAGCTGTTTTTT. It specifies CASSRETAATGELFF.

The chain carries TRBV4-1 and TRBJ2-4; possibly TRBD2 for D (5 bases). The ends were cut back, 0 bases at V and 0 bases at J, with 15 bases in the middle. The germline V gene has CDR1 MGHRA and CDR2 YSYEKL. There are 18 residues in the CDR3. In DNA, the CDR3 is TGCGCCAGCAGCCAAGAGGCTAGCTACTTAGGAGCCAAAAACATTCAGTACTTC. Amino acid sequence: CASSQEASYLGAKNIQYF.

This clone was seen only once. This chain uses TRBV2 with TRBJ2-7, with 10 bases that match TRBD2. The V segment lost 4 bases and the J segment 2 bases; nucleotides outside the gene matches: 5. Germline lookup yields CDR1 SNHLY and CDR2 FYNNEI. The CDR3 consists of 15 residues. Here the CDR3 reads CASSGVAGGPYEQYF. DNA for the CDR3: TGTGCCAGCAGTGGGGTAGCGGGAGGTCCCTACGAGCAGTACTTC.

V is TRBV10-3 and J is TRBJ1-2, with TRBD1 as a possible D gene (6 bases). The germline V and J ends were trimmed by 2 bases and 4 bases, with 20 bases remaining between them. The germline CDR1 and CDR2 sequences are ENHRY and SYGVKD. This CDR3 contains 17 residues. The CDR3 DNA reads TGTGCCATCAGTGAGGGGGACAACAGGGATCAGTTCTATGGCTACACCTTC. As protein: CAISEGDNRDQFYGYTF.

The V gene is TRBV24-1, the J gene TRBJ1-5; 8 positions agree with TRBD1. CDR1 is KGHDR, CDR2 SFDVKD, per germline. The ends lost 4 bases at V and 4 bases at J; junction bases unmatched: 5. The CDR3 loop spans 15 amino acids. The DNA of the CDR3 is TGTGCCACCAGTGAAAATGACAGGGGAAATCAGCCCCAGCATTTT. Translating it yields CATSENDRGNQPQHF.

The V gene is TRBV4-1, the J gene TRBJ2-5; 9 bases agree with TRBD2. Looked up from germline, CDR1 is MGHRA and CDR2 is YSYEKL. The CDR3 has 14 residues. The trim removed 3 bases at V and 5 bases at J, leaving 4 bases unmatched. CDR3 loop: CASSQREGRETQYF. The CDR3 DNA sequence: TGCGCCAGCAGCCAGCGGGAGGGTAGGGAGACCCAGTACTTC.

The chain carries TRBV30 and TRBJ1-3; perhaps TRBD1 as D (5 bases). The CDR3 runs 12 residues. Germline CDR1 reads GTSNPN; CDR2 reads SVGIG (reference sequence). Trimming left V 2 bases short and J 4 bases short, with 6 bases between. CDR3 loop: CAWSSGGNTIYF. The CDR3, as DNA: TGTGCCTGGAGTTCAGGGGGAAACACCATATATTTT.

The CDR3 here is CASSQTPNTEAFF. CDR3 nucleotide sequence: TGTGCCAGCAGCCAGACACCGAACACTGAAGCTTTCTTT. The genes are TRBV5-5 and TRBJ1-1, with D hard to call. The germline V gene has CDR1 SGHKS and CDR2 YYEKEE (reference sequence). The CDR3 consists of 13 residues. Trimming removed 4 bases from V and 1 base from J, with 8 bases in between.

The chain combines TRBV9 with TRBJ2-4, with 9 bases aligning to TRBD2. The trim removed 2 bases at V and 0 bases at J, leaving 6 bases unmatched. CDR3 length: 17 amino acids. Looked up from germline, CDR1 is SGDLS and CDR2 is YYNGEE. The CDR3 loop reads CASSVTSGPLAKNIQYF. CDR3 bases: TGTGCCAGCAGCGTGACTAGCGGACCTCTAGCCAAAAACATTCAGTACTTC.

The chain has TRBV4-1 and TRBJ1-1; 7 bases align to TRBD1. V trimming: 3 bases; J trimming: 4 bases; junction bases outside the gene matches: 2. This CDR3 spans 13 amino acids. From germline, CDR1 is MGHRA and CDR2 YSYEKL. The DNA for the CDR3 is TGCGCCAGCAGCCAGACAGGGTTCACTGAAGCTTTCTTT. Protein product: CASSQTGFTEAFF.